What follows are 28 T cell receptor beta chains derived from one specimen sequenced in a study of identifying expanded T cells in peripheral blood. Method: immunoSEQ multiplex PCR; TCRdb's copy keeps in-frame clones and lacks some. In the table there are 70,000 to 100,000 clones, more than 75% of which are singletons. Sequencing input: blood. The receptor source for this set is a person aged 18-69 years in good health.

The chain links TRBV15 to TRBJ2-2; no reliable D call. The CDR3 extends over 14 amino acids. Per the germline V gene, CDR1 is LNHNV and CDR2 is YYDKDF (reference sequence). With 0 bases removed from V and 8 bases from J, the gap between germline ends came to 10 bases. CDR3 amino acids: CATSRDPREGELFF. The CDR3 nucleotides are TGTGCCACCAGCAGAGATCCCCGAGAAGGGGAGCTGTTTTTT.

Here the CDR3 DNA reads TGCGCCAGCAGCTTGGCCGGGACTAGGGGCACAGATACGCAGTATTTT. It codes for CASSLAGTRGTDTQYF. This chain links TRBV5-1 with TRBJ2-3; 8 bases are a match to TRBD2. Trimming removed 0 bases from V and 1 base from J; junction bases left unmatched: 4. Germline CDR1 is SGHRS and CDR2 is YFSETQ. The CDR3 is made up of 16 amino acids.

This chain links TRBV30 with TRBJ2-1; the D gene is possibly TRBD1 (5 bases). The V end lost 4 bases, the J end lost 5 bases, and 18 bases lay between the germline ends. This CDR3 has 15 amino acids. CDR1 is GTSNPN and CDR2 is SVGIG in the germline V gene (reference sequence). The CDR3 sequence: CAWILFGQGNNEQFF. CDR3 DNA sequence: TGTGCCTGGATTCTTTTCGGGCAGGGTAACAATGAGCAGTTCTTC.

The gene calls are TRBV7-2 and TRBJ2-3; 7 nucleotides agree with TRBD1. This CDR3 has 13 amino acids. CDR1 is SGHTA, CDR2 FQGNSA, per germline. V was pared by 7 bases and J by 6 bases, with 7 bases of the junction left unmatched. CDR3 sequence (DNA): TGTGCCAGCAACCAACAGGGGTGGGATACGCAGTATTTT. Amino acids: CASNQQGWDTQYF.

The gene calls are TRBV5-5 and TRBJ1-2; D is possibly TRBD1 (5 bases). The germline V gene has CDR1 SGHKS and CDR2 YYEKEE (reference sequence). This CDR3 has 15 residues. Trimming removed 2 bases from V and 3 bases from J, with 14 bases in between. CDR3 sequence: CASSLSFGADYGYTF. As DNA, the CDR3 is TGTGCCAGCAGCTTATCGTTTGGGGCCGACTATGGCTACACCTTC.

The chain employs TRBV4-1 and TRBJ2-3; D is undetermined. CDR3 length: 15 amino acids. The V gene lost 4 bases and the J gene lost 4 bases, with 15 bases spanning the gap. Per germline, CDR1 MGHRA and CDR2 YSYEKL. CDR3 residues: CASSPRGGVADTQYF. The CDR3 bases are TGCGCCAGCAGCCCCAGAGGTGGAGTCGCAGATACGCAGTATTTT.

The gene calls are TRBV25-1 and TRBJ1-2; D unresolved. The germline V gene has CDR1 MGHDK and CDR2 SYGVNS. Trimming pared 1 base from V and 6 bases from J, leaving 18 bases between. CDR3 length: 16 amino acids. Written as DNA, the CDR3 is TGTGCCAGCAGTGAATCCCCCGTAGACGGCCCGAATGGCTACACCTTC. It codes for CASSESPVDGPNGYTF.

The CDR3 coding sequence is TGTGCCAGCTCACCACTTTCGGGAATAGGGTACACTGAAGCTTTCTTT. Its protein product is CASSPLSGIGYTEAFF. This chain links TRBV18 with TRBJ1-1; D unresolved. The CDR3 consists of 16 residues. Per the germline V gene, CDR1 is KGHSH and CDR2 is LQKENI. Trimming cost V 1 base and J 3 bases, with 15 bases left between them.

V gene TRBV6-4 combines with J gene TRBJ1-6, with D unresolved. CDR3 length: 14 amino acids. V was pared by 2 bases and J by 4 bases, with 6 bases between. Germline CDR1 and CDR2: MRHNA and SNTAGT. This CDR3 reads CASSDRGYNSPLHF. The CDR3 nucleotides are TGTGCCAGCAGTGACCGGGGATATAATTCACCCCTCCACTTT.

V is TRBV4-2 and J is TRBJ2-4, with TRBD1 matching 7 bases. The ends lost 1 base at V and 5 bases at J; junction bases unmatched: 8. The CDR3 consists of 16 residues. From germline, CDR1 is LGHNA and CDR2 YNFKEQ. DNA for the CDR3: TGTGCCAGCAGCCAAGGCCAGGGGGTCTCGGAAAACATTCAGTACTTC. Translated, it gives CASSQGQGVSENIQYF.

This CDR3 reads CASRRQGADGYTF. The CDR3 DNA reads as TGTGCCAGCCGAAGACAGGGGGCAGATGGCTACACCTTC. The J gene is TRBJ1-2, the V gene TRBV2, with TRBD1 matching over 10 bases. V shed 8 bases, J shed 6 bases, and the junction held 6 bases outside the gene matches. Per germline, CDR1 SNHLY and CDR2 FYNNEI. There are 13 residues in the CDR3.

The CDR3 sequence: CASSSLREQFF. CDR3 bases: TGTGCCAGCAGCTCCCTCCGAGAGCAGTTCTTC. The chain joins TRBV4-2 to TRBJ2-1, with D hard to call. The CDR3 is 11 residues long. Germline CDR1 LGHNA, CDR2 YNFKEQ. V lost 5 bases to trimming and J lost 10 bases, with 9 bases between them.

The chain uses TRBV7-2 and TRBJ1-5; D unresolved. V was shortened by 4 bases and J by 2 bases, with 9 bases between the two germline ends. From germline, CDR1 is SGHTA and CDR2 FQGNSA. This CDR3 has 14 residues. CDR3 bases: TGTGCCAGCAGCTCAAACCGCGGCAATCAGCCCCAGCATTTT. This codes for CASSSNRGNQPQHF.

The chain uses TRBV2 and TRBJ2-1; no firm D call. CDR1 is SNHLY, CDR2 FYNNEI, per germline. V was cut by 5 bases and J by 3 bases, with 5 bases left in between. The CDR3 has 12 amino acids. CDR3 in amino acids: CASSQVYNEQFF. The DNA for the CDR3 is TGTGCCAGCAGTCAGGTCTACAATGAGCAGTTCTTC.

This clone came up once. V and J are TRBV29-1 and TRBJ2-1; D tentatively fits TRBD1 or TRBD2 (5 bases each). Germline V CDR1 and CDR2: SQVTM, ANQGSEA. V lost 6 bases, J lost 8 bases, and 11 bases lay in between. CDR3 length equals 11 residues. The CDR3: CSVEGRHEQFF. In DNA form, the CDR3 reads TGCAGCGTAGAGGGACGGCATGAGCAGTTCTTC.

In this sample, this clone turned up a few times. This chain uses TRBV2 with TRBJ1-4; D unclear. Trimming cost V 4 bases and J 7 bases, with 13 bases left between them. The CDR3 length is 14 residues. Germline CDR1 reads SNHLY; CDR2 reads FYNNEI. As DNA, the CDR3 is TGTGCCAGCAGTGGCCAGTTACATGGTGAAAAACTGTTTTTT. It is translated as CASSGQLHGEKLFF.

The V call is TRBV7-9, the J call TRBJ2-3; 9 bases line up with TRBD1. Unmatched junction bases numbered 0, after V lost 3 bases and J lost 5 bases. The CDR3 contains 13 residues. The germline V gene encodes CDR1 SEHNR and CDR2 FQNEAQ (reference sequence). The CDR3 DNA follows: TGTGCCAGCAGCTTGACAGGGGGAGATACGCAGTATTTT. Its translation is CASSLTGGDTQYF.

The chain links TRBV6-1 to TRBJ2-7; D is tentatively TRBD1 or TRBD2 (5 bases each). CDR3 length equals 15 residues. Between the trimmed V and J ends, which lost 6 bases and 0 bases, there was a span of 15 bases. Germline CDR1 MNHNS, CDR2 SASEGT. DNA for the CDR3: TGTGCCAGCAGGGCCGGGACCTATAGCTCCTACGAGCAGTACTTC. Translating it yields CASRAGTYSSYEQYF.

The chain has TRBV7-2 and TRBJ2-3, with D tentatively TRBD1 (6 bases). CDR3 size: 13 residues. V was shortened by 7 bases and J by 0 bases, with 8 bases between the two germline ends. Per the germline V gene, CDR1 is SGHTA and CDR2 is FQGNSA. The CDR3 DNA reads TGTGCCAGCACCGGACAGAGCACAGATACGCAGTATTTT. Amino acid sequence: CASTGQSTDTQYF.

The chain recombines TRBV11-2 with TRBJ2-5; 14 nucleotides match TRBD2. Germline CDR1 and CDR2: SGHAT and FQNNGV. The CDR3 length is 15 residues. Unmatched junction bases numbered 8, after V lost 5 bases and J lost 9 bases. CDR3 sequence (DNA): TGTGCCAGCAGCCCCCAGACTAGCGGGGGGGAGGCCCAGTACTTC. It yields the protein CASSPQTSGGEAQYF.

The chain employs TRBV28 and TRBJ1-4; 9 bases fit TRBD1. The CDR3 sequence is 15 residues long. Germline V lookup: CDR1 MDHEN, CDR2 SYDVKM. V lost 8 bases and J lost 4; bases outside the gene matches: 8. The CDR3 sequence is CASAKTGGNNEKLFF. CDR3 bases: TGTGCCAGCGCAAAGACAGGGGGTAATAATGAAAAACTGTTTTTT.

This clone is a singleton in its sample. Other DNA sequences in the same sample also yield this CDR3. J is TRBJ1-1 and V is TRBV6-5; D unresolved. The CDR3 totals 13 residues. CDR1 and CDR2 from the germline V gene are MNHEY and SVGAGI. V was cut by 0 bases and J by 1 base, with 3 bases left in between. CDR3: CASSYSRNTEAFF. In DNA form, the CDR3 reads TGTGCCAGCAGTTACTCCCGGAACACTGAAGCTTTCTTT.

CDR3 DNA sequence: TGTGCCAGCAGCACCCGCGGCGGGACCGTGCCCGGAAACACCATATATTTT. Translating gives CASSTRGGTVPGNTIYF. The V gene is TRBV9, the J gene TRBJ1-3; D might be TRBD1 (5 bases). The CDR3 totals 17 residues. Per the germline V gene, CDR1 is SGDLS and CDR2 is YYNGEE. Trimming removed 4 bases at V and 4 bases at J, with 21 bases between.

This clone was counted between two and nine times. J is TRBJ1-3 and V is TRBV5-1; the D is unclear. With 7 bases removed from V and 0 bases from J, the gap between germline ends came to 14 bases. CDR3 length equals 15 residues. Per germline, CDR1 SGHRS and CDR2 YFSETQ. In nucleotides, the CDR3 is TGCGCCAGCGGACCCCTTCCCAGCTCTGGAAACACCATATATTTT. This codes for CASGPLPSSGNTIYF.

CDR3 bases: TGCGCCAGCAGCTCGGGACAGGGTTTCACTGAAGCTTTCTTT. This translates into CASSSGQGFTEAFF. This chain links TRBV5-1 with TRBJ1-1; TRBD1 agrees at 9 bases. In germline, CDR1 is SGHRS, CDR2 YFSETQ. The CDR3 sequence is 14 residues long. The junction had 4 bases not matched to a gene; V was cut back by 3 bases and J by 4 bases.

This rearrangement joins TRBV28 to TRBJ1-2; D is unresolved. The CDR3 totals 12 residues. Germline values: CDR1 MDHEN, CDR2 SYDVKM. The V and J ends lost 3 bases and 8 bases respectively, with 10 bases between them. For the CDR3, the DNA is TGTGCCAGCAGTTTGAAGTCTGGGGGCTACACCTTC. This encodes CASSLKSGGYTF.

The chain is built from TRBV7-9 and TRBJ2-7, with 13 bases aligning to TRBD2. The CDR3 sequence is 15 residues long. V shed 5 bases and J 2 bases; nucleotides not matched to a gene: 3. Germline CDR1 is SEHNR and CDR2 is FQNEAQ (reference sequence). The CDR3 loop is CASSLTSGGAYEQYF. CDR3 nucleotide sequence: TGTGCCAGCAGCCTAACTAGCGGGGGGGCCTACGAGCAGTACTTC.

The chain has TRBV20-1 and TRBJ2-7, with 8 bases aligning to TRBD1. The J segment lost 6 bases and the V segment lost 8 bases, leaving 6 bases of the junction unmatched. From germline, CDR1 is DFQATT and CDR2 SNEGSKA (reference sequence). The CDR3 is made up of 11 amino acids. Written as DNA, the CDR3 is TGCAGTACCGGACAGGGACTCGAGCAGTACTTC. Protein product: CSTGQGLEQYF.